The 21 T cell receptor beta chains in this list originate from one sample, sequenced in a study of blood T cell repertoires in COVID-19. Repertoires were generated with immunoSEQ multiplex PCR, while TCRdb's copy carries only in-frame clones and drops some. The data show 120,000 or so clones, 86% seen once. The material sequenced was peripheral blood. These receptors were obtained from a man aged 40-55 years with acute or convalescent COVID-19.

V gene TRBV6-2 or TRBV6-3 combines with J gene TRBJ1-5, with TRBD1 matching over 7 bases. The CDR3 consists of 18 residues. Germline loops: CDR1 MNHEY, CDR2 SVGEGT. Losses at the gene ends were 6 bases for V and 1 base for J; bases not matched to a gene: 15. CDR3 in amino acids: CASSPQGFGQESNQPQHF. CDR3 sequence (DNA): TGTGCCAGCAGCCCCCAGGGATTCGGACAGGAGAGCAATCAGCCCCAGCATTTT.

V usage is TRBV15 and J usage is TRBJ2-5; maybe TRBD2 (5 bases). The V end was cut by 5 bases, the J end by 5 bases, with 9 bases between. Germline-derived CDR1 and CDR2 are LNHNV and YYDKDF (reference sequence). This CDR3 has 12 residues. Here the CDR3 reads CATSDQRETQYF. CDR3 bases: TGTGCCACCAGCGACCAGCGGGAGACCCAGTACTTC.

The chain combines TRBV10-1 with TRBJ1-1, with TRBD1 matching over 7 bases. This CDR3 comprises 14 residues. Germline CDR1 is WNHNN and CDR2 is SYGVQD (reference sequence). V lost 0 bases and J lost 10; bases outside the gene matches: 8. The CDR3 protein is CASSESRGPGGAFF. CDR3 DNA: TGCGCCAGCAGTGAGTCGAGGGGGCCCGGAGGAGCTTTCTTT.

CDR3 protein: CASSYSSRALDGYTF. The CDR3 bases are TGTGCCAGCAGTTACTCGTCCAGGGCGCTGGATGGCTACACCTTC. The rearrangement uses TRBV6-5 and TRBJ1-2, with D perhaps TRBD1 (5 bases). The CDR3 covers 15 residues. CDR1 is MNHEY and CDR2 is SVGAGI in the germline V gene. The V and J ends lost 0 bases and 6 bases respectively, with 14 bases between them.

J is TRBJ2-7 and V is TRBV12-3 or TRBV12-4; D remains unclear. V was pared by 5 bases and J by 2 bases, with 7 bases between. The CDR3 extends over 12 amino acids. The CDR3 DNA follows: TGTGCCAGCAGTCCCGCGGCCTACGAGCAGTACTTC. Protein product: CASSPAAYEQYF.

This clone occurred many times. The J gene is TRBJ1-1, the V gene TRBV7-2, with TRBD1 identical over 7 bases. The CDR3 contains 16 residues. The V segment lost 5 bases and the J segment 4 bases; nucleotides outside the gene matches: 13. CDR1 is SGHTA and CDR2 is FQGNSA in the germline V gene. The CDR3, as DNA: TGTGCCAGCAGCCCAACGACAGGGCCTCGTGGCACTGAAGCTTTCTTT. This sequence encodes CASSPTTGPRGTEAFF. Full variable domain (missing parts from reference TRBV7-2 and TRBJ1-1): GAGVSQSPSNKVTEKGKDVELRCDPISGHTALYWYRQSLGQGLEFLIYFQGNSAPDKSGLPSDRFSAERTGGSVSTLTIQRTQQEDSAVYLCASSPTTGPRGTEAFFGQGTRLTVV.

This clone was seen once. J is TRBJ2-7 and V is TRBV9; D not certain. The length of the CDR3 is 13 residues. With 0 bases removed from V and 3 bases from J, the gap between germline ends came to 7 bases. Germline CDR1 and CDR2: SGDLS and YYNGEE. This CDR3 is CASSVASDYEQYF. The CDR3 region has the DNA TGTGCCAGCAGCGTAGCTAGTGACTACGAGCAGTACTTC.

The rearrangement joins TRBV19 to TRBJ1-5; 7 bases are a match to TRBD1. The CDR3 covers 13 residues. The germline gives CDR1 LNHDA, CDR2 SQIVND (reference sequence). With 4 bases clipped from V and 6 bases from J, the junction kept 3 bases outside the gene matches. The DNA of the CDR3 is TGTGCCAGTAGTACCGACAGGGCTCAGCCCCAGCATTTT. Protein sequence: CASSTDRAQPQHF. The variable domain in full, with the rest retrieved from reference TRBV19 and TRBJ1-5, is DGGITQSPKYLFRKEGQNVTLSCEQNLNHDAMYWYRQDPGQGLRLIYYSQIVNDFQKGDIAEGYSVSREKKESFPLTVTSAQKNPTAFYLCASSTDRAQPQHFGDGTRLSIL.

The chain uses TRBV9 and TRBJ2-5; a weak D match, TRBD1 (5 bases). The CDR3 extends over 14 amino acids. The V end was cut by 0 bases, the J end by 5 bases, with 11 bases between. Germline V gene data show CDR1 as SGDLS and CDR2 as YYNGEE. CDR3 sequence reads: CASSVGTAGETQYF. The CDR3 DNA sequence: TGTGCCAGCAGCGTAGGGACCGCAGGGGAGACCCAGTACTTC. Filled out from reference TRBV9 and TRBJ2-5, the complete variable domain reads DSGVTQTPKHLITATGQRVTLRCSPRSGDLSVYWYQQSLDQGLQFLIQYYNGEERAKGNILERFSAQQFPDLHSELNLSSLELGDSALYFCASSVGTAGETQYFGPGTRLLVL.

Comment on this clone: Other DNA sequences from this sample encode an identical CDR3 as well. The rearrangement joins TRBV19 to TRBJ2-7; 11 nucleotides line up with TRBD2. This CDR3 region has 14 residues. Looked up from germline, CDR1 is LNHDA and CDR2 is SQIVND (reference sequence). With V trimmed by 6 bases and J by 0 bases, 1 base remained unmatched. CDR3 region: CASSGTSGSYEQYF. As DNA, the CDR3 is TGTGCCAGTAGCGGGACTAGCGGCTCCTACGAGCAGTACTTC.

The V call is TRBV6-1, the J call TRBJ1-2, with D perhaps matching TRBD1 (5 bases). Germline values: CDR1 MNHNS, CDR2 SASEGT. CDR3 length: 18 residues. Trimming removed 2 bases from V and 6 bases from J, with 25 bases in between. The DNA for the CDR3 is TGTGCCAGCAGTGAATCTCTCGCCCGCAAAGTTTGGGGGGATGGCTACACCTTC. The encoded protein is CASSESLARKVWGDGYTF.

Here the CDR3 reads CASSSGLAVEQFF. The DNA for the CDR3 is TGTGCCAGCAGCTCGGGACTAGCGGTTGAGCAGTTCTTC. The chain uses TRBV13 and TRBJ2-1, with 11 positions matching TRBD2. The CDR3 runs to 13 residues. The V gene's germline CDR1 is PRHDT and CDR2 FYEKMQ (reference sequence). V lost 4 bases, J lost 9 bases, and 2 bases stayed unmatched.

This chain uses TRBV10-1 with TRBJ2-5; 11 bases match TRBD1. Germline CDR1 WNHNN, CDR2 SYGVQD (reference sequence). The CDR3 is made up of 15 amino acids. V was clipped by 5 bases and J by 5 bases; unmatched bases: 7. The CDR3 DNA sequence: TGCGCCAGCAGTACCGGACAGGGGGCATATGAGACCCAGTACTTC. Translated, it gives CASSTGQGAYETQYF.

This clone has a single count. J is TRBJ1-1 and V is TRBV6-5; TRBD1 might be the D (5 bases). The CDR3 has 16 residues. Germline assignment: CDR1 MNHEY and CDR2 SVGAGI. V gave up 0 bases and J gave up 0 bases, with 11 bases separating them. The CDR3 sequence is CASSYSDTSMNTEAFF. The DNA of the CDR3 is TGTGCCAGCAGTTACTCGGACACCAGCATGAACACTGAAGCTTTCTTT.

The chain uses TRBV6-1 and TRBJ1-5; tentatively, D is TRBD1 (6 bases). CDR3 length equals 14 residues. Trimming took off 4 bases at V and 13 bases at J, with 20 bases between the two ends. Germline CDR1 reads MNHNS; CDR2 reads SASEGT. The CDR3 DNA sequence: TGTGCCAGCAGTGGTACAGGGTCGGAGGCTCTACAGCATTTT. This gives the protein CASSGTGSEALQHF.

The chain links TRBV5-1 to TRBJ1-2; D remains ambiguous. Trimming cost V 0 bases and J 6 bases, with 9 bases left between them. The germline gives CDR1 SGHRS, CDR2 YFSETQ. The CDR3 length is 13 residues. CDR3 region: CASSLEGGDGYTF. In DNA form, the CDR3 reads TGCGCCAGCAGCTTGGAAGGCGGAGATGGCTACACCTTC.

The J gene is TRBJ2-3, the V gene TRBV21-1; the DNA was not compared with TRBD2, the D call given in the table. TRBV21-1 corresponds to a pseudogene. The CDR3 is 16 amino acids. The CDR3 here is CASSKVREAPRDTQYF. For the CDR3, the DNA is TGTGCCAGCAGCAAAGTGCGGGAGGCCCCTCGGGATACGCAGTATTTT.

The rearrangement joins TRBV3-1 (or the pseudogene TRBV3-2) to TRBJ2-5; TRBD2 might be the D (5 bases). Germline CDR1 and CDR2: LGHDT and YNNKEL (reference sequence). Between the trimmed V and J ends, which lost 4 bases and 2 bases, there was a span of 17 bases. The CDR3 consists of 16 residues. The DNA for the CDR3 is TGTGCCAGCAGCCTCTTTGGGAGAGGAGAGCAAGAGACCCAGTACTTC. It specifies CASSLFGRGEQETQYF.

The V call is TRBV19, the J call TRBJ1-2; D possibly corresponds to TRBD1 (6 bases). Trimming took 2 bases from V and 8 from J, leaving 15 bases between them. The V gene's germline CDR1 is LNHDA and CDR2 SQIVND (reference sequence). This CDR3 comprises 14 residues. CDR3 in amino acids: CASSIRDITPGYTF. Written as DNA, the CDR3 is TGTGCCAGTAGTATAAGGGACATTACCCCGGGCTACACCTTC. Together with reference TRBV19 and TRBJ1-2, the CDR3 gives the full variable domain: DGGITQSPKYLFRKEGQNVTLSCEQNLNHDAMYWYRQDPGQGLRLIYYSQIVNDFQKGDIAEGYSVSREKKESFPLTVTSAQKNPTAFYLCASSIRDITPGYTFGSGTRLTVV.

The chain joins TRBV7-9 to TRBJ2-1, with D unresolved. The CDR3 totals 14 residues. Germline assignment: CDR1 SEHNR and CDR2 FQNEAQ (reference sequence). V was pared by 3 bases and J by 2 bases, with 8 bases between. CDR3 loop: CASSFSQTYNEQFF. The CDR3 nucleotides are TGTGCCAGCAGCTTTTCTCAGACCTACAATGAGCAGTTCTTC.

This clone has more than one count but fewer than ten. The CDR3 protein is CASSLVLGASTDTQYF. The CDR3 DNA sequence: TGCGCCAGCAGCTTGGTTCTAGGCGCTAGCACAGATACGCAGTATTTT. The rearrangement joins TRBV5-1 to TRBJ2-3; no firm D call. The germline V gene has CDR1 SGHRS and CDR2 YFSETQ. The CDR3 sequence is 16 residues long. V dropped 0 bases and J dropped 0 bases, with 11 bases sitting between them.